A selection of T cell receptor beta chains follows, all from one sample in a study of vaccination effects on CD4 cells after COVID-19. This table comes from immunoSEQ multiplex PCR, and its TCRdb copy is limited to in-frame clones, with some not included. The repertoire holds about 37,000 clones, with roughly 74% as singletons. Antigens for these TCRs are unknown. Sequenced material: CD4+ T cells from PBMCs cultured without peptide, taken before COVID-19 vaccination. Source of these receptors: a human donor who received a COVID-19 vaccine. Each CDR3 is given with its conserved first and last residue. A D gene is named only where the DNA matches it firmly. Clone size, where shown, is once, few, many, or a class for clones that have expanded.

>TRBJ2-1|TRBD1|TRBV11-1|.
TGTGCCAGCAGCAAGGGACAGGGTCAGAATGAGCAGTTCTTC
CASSKGQGQNEQFF
>TRBJ2-1|.|TRBV29-1|few
TGCAGCGTTGCTGCGTTTCAAGTCAATGAGCAGTTCTTC
CSVAAFQVNEQFF
>TRBJ1-5|.|TRBV6-2/TRBV6-3|.
TGTGCCAGCACCCCAGGCAACAATCAGCCCCAGCATTTT
CASTPGNNQPQHF
>TRBJ1-5|.|TRBV20-1|.
TGCAGTGCTAGTCAGGGCAATCAGCCCCAGCATTTT
CSASQGNQPQHF
>TRBJ1-1|.|TRBV9|once
TGTGCCAGCAGCGTAGAGGGAATCATGAACACTGAAGCTTTCTTT
CASSVEGIMNTEAFF
>TRBJ2-5|.|TRBV6-5|.
TGTGCCAGCAGAACCCCAGGGGAGGAGACCCAGTACTTC
CASRTPGEETQYF
>TRBJ2-5|.|TRBV6-6|.
TGTGCCAGCAGTTACTCGATTTTGCGGGGTGAAGAGACCCAGTACTTC
CASSYSILRGEETQYF
>TRBJ2-2|.|TRBV30|.
TGTGCCTGGAGTGGGGGGGCCGGGGAGCTGTTTTTT
CAWSGGAGELFF
>TRBJ1-5|.|TRBV2|.
TGTGCCAGCAGTGAAGGTACCGGGGGTAATCAGCCCCAGCATTTT
CASSEGTGGNQPQHF
>TRBJ2-1|.|TRBV27|.
TGTGCCAGCAGTTTAATGTCCCGCAGATTGACCCTTGCGGGTCGGAATGAGCAGTTCTTC
CASSLMSRRLTLAGRNEQFF
>TRBJ2-2|TRBD2|TRBV6-6|.
TGTGCCAGCAGTTTCCTAGCGGGAGGTAATGGCGGGGAGCTGTTTTTT
CASSFLAGGNGGELFF
>TRBJ2-1|.|TRBV19|few
TGTGCCAGTAGTATTCTATGGGGTGAGCAGTTCTTC
CASSILWGEQFF
>TRBJ2-1|TRBD1|TRBV5-1|.
TGCGCCAGCAGCTTGGCACCGGGACAGGTCAGGGAGCAGTTCTTC
CASSLAPGQVREQFF
>TRBJ1-2|.|TRBV5-1|.
TGCGCCAGCAGCCCCCCCACATCTAACTATGGCTACACCTTC
CASSPPTSNYGYTF
>TRBJ1-6|.|TRBV7-2|few
TGTGCCAGCAGCTGGGCAAAGATGGATAATTCACCCCTCCACTTT
CASSWAKMDNSPLHF
>TRBJ2-5|TRBD2|TRBV7-2|.
TGTGCCAGCACTTTCGTAGCGGGGCCCCAAGAGACCCAGTACTTC
CASTFVAGPQETQYF
>TRBJ2-7|TRBD2|TRBV5-6|.
TGTGCCAGCAGCCCGATTGGACTAGCGGGGCCCTACGAGCAGTACTTC
CASSPIGLAGPYEQYF
>TRBJ2-5|.|TRBV9|.
TGTGCCAGCAGCGCGCAAGGGACACGGAGTACGCGGTACCAAGAGACCCAGTACTTC
CASSAQGTRSTRYQETQYF
>TRBJ2-1|.|TRBV7-2|.
TGTGCCAGCAGCTTCGGACGGAGCTCCTACAATGAGCAGTTCTTC
CASSFGRSSYNEQFF
>TRBJ1-1|TRBD1|TRBV6-5|once
TGTGCCAGCAGTTCCGCCGGGACAGGGGGCACTGAAGCTTTCTTT
CASSSAGTGGTEAFF
>TRBJ2-7|.|TRBV7-9|.
TGTGCCAGCAGCTTAGACGCTTACGAGCAGTACTTC
CASSLDAYEQYF
>TRBJ2-1|.|TRBV19|.
TGTGCCAGTAGTATAGAGGGCAGCTACAATGAGCAGTTCTTC
CASSIEGSYNEQFF
>TRBJ1-2|.|TRBV19|few
TGTGCCAGTAGTATCGAAGGGCATGGCTACACCTTC
CASSIEGHGYTF
>TRBJ2-1|.|TRBV18|.
TGTGCCAGCTCACCCGGGACGGGGCCCTACAATGAGCAGTTCTTC
CASSPGTGPYNEQFF
>TRBJ1-6|TRBD1|TRBV4-2|once
TGTGCCAGCAGCTTCGGCGCACCGGGACAGTCTTCACCCCTCCACTTT
CASSFGAPGQSSPLHF
>TRBJ1-6|TRBD1|TRBV6-5|.
TGTGCCAGCAGTTTGGACAGGTTCAATTCACCCCTCCACTTT
CASSLDRFNSPLHF
>TRBJ2-1|.|TRBV11-2|.
TGTGCCAGCAGCCCCGGGACACCAAACAATGAGCAGTTCTTC
CASSPGTPNNEQFF
>TRBJ1-2|.|TRBV14|.
TGTGCCAGCAGCCAGAATGTAGGGCCCTATGGCTACACCTTC
CASSQNVGPYGYTF
>TRBJ1-2|TRBD1|TRBV7-9|once
TGTGCCAGCAGCTCCGGGACAGGGGATGGCTACACCTTC
CASSSGTGDGYTF
>TRBJ1-2|.|TRBV29-1|.
TGCAGCGTTGAGGGTTTCAGGGGAACTAACTATGGCTACACCTTC
CSVEGFRGTNYGYTF
>TRBJ1-2|.|TRBV28|.
TGTGCCAGCAGTTCGGGTATCTATGGCTACACCTTC
CASSSGIYGYTF
>TRBJ1-5|TRBD1|TRBV30|few
TGTGCCTGGAGTACTACGGGACAGCTTAATCAGCCCCAGCATTTT
CAWSTTGQLNQPQHF
>TRBJ2-7|.|TRBV7-2|.
TGTGCCAGCAGCTTAGGTCGAAGCTCCTACGAGCAGTACTTC
CASSLGRSSYEQYF
>TRBJ2-7|.|TRBV5-1|.
TGCGCCAGCAGCCTGGAGGTAGGGCCGTACGAGCAGTACTTC
CASSLEVGPYEQYF
>TRBJ2-3|TRBD2|TRBV5-6|.
TGTGCCAGCAGCTTGGGGCCAGCGGGAGTCCTCACAGATACGCAGTATTTT
CASSLGPAGVLTDTQYF
>TRBJ1-2|TRBD1|TRBV6-2/TRBV6-3|.
TGTGCCAGCAGTTACGCGGCAGGGGGGAACTATGGCTACACCTTC
CASSYAAGGNYGYTF
>TRBJ1-5|TRBD1|TRBV28|.
TGTGCCAGCAGTCCCAGGGGGGAGCGAGGTCAGCCCCAGCATTTT
CASSPRGERGQPQHF
>TRBJ2-7|.|TRBV11-2|.
TGTGCCAGCAGCTTAGGAAGCGGCCGCTCCTACGAGCAGTACTTC
CASSLGSGRSYEQYF
>TRBJ1-2|.|TRBV28|.
TGTGCCAGCAGTAGAGTTACCCCCTATGGCTACACCTTC
CASSRVTPYGYTF
>TRBJ1-5|.|TRBV12-3/TRBV12-4|.
TGTGCCAGCAGTTTAGACAACAATCAGCCCCAGCATTTT
CASSLDNNQPQHF
>TRBJ1-6|TRBD1|TRBV6-2/TRBV6-3|once
TGTGCCAGCAGTTGGGGGACAGGAACGGGATCACCCCTCCACTTT
CASSWGTGTGSPLHF
>TRBJ1-2|TRBD1|TRBV5-1|.
TGCGCCAGCAGCTGGGGACAGTCTTCCACAGCGTATGGCTACACCTTC
CASSWGQSSTAYGYTF
>TRBJ1-1|TRBD1|TRBV5-4|.
TGTGCCAGCAGCAGCCAAGCAGGGGGTGGCACTGAAGCTTTCTTT
CASSSQAGGGTEAFF
>TRBJ2-1|.|TRBV9|few
TGTGCCAGCAGCCCCCGGGACGCCACCTACAATGAGCAGTTCTTC
CASSPRDATYNEQFF